The entry that follows covers one T cell receptor beta chain sequence. Its antigen is as yet unknown. The data derive from a study of cytomegalovirus exposure and HLA in healthy donors. General study results and limits: Later work found that TCR association rates differed between HLA loci; DRB1 had the most and HLA-C the fewest.

The CDR3 runs 15 residues. Germline CDR1 is KGHSH and CDR2 is LQKENI. V lost 2 bases, J lost 6 bases, and 6 bases stayed unmatched. PCR employed 60 Vbeta and 13 Jbeta primers. Source study methods: Per a later analysis, the number of unique TCR beta chains was some 82 million, of which about 11 million were shared. This table comes from immunoSEQ multiplex PCR, and its TCRdb copy is limited to in-frame clones, with some not included. That table gives V, J and clone size, and the DNA gave D and trimming. The data show under 300,000 clones, with around 81% seen just once and 7% to 9% held by the top ten.

The sequence came from a woman aged 60-75 years in good health and CMV-seropositive. Material: PBMCs. V gene TRBV18 combines with J gene TRBJ1-4, with 7 bases lining up with TRBD1. The CDR3 DNA sequence: TGTGCCAGCTCACCAAACGACAGGGCCCATGAAAAACTGTTTTTT. It is translated as CASSPNDRAHEKLFF.